This T cell receptor beta chain came from a study of spatial heterogeneity in lung cancer. Study overall: Consistently, beta-chain sequences turned up in larger numbers than alpha-chain sequences did. Study outcomes and limitations: Relative to follow-up, resection was when ubiquitous expanded tumor TCRs appeared more in blood.

TCRdb recomputed calls from the 5' RACE reads with MiXCR, one row per CDR3 protein. Here the sample spans fewer than 20,000 distinct CDR3 sequences, over 9% being singletons. About this clonotype itself: Its target is unknown.

The CDR3 runs to 16 residues. V was clipped by 5 bases and J by 1 base; unmatched bases: 9. From germline, CDR1 is GTSNPN and CDR2 SVGIG (reference sequence). Time point given: blood at routine non-recurrence follow-up after resection. The chain uses TRBV30 and TRBJ2-4; 9 bases line up with TRBD1. The sequence came from a male donor with early-stage non-small cell lung cancer. The sample was PBMCs, taken at follow-up. CDR3 nucleotide sequence: TGTGCCTGGTCTGGACAGGGGTTTGGGGCCAAAAACATTCAGTACTTC. Protein sequence: CAWSGQGFGAKNIQYF.